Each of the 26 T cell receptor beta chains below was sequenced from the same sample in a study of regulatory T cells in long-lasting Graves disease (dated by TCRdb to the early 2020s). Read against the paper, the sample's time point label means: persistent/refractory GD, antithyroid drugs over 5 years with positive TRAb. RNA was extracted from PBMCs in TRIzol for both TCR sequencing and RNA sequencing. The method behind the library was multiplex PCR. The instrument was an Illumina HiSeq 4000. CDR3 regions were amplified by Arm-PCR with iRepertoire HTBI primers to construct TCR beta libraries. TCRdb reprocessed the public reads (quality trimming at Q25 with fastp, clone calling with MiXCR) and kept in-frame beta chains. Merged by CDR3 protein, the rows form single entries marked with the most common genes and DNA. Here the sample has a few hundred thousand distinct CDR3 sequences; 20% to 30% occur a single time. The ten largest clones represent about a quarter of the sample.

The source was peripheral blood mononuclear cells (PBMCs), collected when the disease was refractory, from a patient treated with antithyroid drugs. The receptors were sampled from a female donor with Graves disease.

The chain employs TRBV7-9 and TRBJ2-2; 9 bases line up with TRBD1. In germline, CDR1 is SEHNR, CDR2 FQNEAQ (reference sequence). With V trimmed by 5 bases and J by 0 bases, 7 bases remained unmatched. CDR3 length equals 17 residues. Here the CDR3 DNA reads TGTGCCAGCAGCCCTTCCACAGGGGGCGCGAACACCGGGGAGCTGTTTTTT. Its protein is CASSPSTGGANTGELFF.

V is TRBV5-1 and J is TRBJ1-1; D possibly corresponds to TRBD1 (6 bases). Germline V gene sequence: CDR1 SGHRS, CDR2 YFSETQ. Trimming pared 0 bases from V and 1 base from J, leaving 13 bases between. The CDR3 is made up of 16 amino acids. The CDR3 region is CASSLGGGGENTEAFF. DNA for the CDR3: TGCGCCAGCAGCTTGGGAGGCGGGGGCGAGAACACTGAAGCTTTCTTT. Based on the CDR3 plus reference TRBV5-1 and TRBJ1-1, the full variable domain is KAGVTQTPRYLIKTRGQQVTLSCSPISGHRSVSWYQQTPGQGLQFLFEYFSETQRNKGNFPGRFSGRQFSNSRSEMNVSTLELGDSALYLCASSLGGGGENTEAFFGQGTRLTVV.

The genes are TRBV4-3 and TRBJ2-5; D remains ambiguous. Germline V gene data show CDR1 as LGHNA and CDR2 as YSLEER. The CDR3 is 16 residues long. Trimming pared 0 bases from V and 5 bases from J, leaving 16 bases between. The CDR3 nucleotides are TGCGCCAGCAGCCAAGATTTGGAAATAGCCGGGGAGACCCAGTACTTC. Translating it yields CASSQDLEIAGETQYF.

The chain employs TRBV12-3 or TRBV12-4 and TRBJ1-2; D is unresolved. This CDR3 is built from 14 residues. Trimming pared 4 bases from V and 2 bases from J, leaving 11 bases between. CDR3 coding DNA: TGTGCCAGCAGTTACCTACGGCAGAACTATGGCTACACCTTC. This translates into CASSYLRQNYGYTF.

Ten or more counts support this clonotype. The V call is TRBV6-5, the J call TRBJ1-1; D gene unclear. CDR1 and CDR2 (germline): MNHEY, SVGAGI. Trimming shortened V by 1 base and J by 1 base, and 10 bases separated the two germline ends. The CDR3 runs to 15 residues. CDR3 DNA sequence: TGTGCCAGCAGTTACTTAGGCCCTAAGAACACTGAAGCTTTCTTT. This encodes CASSYLGPKNTEAFF.

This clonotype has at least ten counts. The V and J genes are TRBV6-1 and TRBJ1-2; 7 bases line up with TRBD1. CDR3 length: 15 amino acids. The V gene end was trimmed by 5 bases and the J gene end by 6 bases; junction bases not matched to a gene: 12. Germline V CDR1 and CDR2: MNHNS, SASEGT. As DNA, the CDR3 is TGTGCCAGCAGTAACCGACAGGGTAGAGACAATGGCTACACCTTC. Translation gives CASSNRQGRDNGYTF.

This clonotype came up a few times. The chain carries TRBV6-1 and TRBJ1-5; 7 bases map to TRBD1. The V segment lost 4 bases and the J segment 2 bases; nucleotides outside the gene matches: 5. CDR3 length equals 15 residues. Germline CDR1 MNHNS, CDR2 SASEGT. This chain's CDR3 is CASSATGTGNQPQHF. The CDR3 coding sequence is TGTGCCAGCAGTGCAACCGGGACAGGCAATCAGCCCCAGCATTTT.

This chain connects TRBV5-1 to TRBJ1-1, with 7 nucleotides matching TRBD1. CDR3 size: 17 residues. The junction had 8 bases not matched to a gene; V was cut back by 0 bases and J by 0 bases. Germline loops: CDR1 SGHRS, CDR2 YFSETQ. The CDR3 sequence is CASSLALGTEVNTEAFF. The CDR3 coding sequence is TGCGCCAGCAGCTTGGCCCTCGGGACAGAAGTGAACACTGAAGCTTTCTTT.

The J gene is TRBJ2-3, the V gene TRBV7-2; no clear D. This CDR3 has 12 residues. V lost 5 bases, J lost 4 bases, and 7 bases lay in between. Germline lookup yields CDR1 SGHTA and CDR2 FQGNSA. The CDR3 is CASSPQPDTQYF. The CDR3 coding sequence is TGTGCCAGCAGCCCGCAACCAGATACGCAGTATTTT.

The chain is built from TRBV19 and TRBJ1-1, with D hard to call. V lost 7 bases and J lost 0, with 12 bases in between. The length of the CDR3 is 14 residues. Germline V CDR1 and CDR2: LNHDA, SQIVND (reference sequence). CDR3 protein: CASIRSDMNTEAFF. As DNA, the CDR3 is TGTGCCAGTATTAGGAGCGACATGAACACTGAAGCTTTCTTT.

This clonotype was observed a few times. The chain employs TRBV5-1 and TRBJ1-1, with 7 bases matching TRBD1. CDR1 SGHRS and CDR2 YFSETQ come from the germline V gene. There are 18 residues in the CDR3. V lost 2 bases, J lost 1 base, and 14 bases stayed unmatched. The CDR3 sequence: CASSFTNRGAAKNTEAFF. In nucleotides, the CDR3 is TGCGCCAGCAGCTTTACCAACAGGGGCGCGGCGAAGAACACTGAAGCTTTCTTT. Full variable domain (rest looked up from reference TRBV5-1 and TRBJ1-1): KAGVTQTPRYLIKTRGQQVTLSCSPISGHRSVSWYQQTPGQGLQFLFEYFSETQRNKGNFPGRFSGRQFSNSRSEMNVSTLELGDSALYLCASSFTNRGAAKNTEAFFGQGTRLTVV.

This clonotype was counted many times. CDR3 residues: CAWMHYHEQYF. The CDR3 coding sequence is TGTGCCTGGATGCACTACCACGAGCAGTACTTC. The V gene is TRBV30, the J gene TRBJ2-7; no reliable D call. Between the trimmed V and J ends, which lost 4 bases and 5 bases, there was a span of 9 bases. Germline CDR1 reads GTSNPN; CDR2 reads SVGIG (reference sequence). The CDR3 is 11 amino acids.

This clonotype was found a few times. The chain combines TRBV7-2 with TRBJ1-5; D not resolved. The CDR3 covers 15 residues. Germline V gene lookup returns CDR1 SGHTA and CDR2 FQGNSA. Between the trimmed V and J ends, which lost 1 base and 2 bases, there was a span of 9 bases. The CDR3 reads CASSLVGIGNQPQHF. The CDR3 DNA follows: TGTGCCAGCAGCTTAGTTGGGATTGGCAATCAGCCCCAGCATTTT.

This chain's CDR3 is CASSPGQTLVEQYF. The DNA of the CDR3 is TGTGCCAGCAGCCCCGGACAAACCCTCGTCGAGCAGTACTTC. J is TRBJ2-7 and V is TRBV6-2 or TRBV6-3; perhaps TRBD1 as D (5 bases). V shed 6 bases and J shed 6 bases, with 18 bases lying between them. The CDR3 sequence is 14 residues long. Per germline, CDR1 MNHEY and CDR2 SVGEGT.

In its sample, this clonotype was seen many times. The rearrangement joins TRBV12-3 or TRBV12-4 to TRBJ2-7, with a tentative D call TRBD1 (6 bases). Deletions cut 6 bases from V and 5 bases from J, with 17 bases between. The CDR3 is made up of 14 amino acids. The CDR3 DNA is TGTGCCAGCAGACGGACAGCCTCAGGACACGAGCAGTACTTC. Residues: CASRRTASGHEQYF.

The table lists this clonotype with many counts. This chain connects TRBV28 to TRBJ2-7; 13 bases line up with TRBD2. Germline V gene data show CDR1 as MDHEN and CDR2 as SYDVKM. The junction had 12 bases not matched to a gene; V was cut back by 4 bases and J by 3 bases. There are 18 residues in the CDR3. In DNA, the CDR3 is TGTGCCAGCAGTTCGGGACTAGCGGGATCTCTCTACTTCTACGAGCAGTACTTC. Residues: CASSSGLAGSLYFYEQYF.

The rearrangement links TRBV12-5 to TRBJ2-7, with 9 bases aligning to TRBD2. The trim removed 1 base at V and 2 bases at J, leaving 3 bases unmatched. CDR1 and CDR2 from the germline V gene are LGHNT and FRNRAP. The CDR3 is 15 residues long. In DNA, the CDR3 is TGTGCTAGTGGTTTGGCCAGACTAGCGGCCTACGAGCAGTACTTC. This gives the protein CASGLARLAAYEQYF.

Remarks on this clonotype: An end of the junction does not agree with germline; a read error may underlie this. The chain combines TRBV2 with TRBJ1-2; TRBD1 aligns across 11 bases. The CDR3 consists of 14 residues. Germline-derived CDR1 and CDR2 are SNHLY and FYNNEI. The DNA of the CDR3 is TGTACCAGCAGTTCCGGGACAGGGGGGTATGGCTACACCTTC. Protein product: CTSSSGTGGYGYTF.

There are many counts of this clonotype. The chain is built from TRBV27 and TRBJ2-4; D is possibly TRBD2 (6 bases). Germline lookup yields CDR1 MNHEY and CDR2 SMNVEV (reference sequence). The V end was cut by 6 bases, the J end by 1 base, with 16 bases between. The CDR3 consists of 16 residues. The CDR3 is CASSAQPEGAKNIQYF. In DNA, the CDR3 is TGTGCCAGCAGCGCGCAGCCGGAGGGCGCCAAAAACATTCAGTACTTC.

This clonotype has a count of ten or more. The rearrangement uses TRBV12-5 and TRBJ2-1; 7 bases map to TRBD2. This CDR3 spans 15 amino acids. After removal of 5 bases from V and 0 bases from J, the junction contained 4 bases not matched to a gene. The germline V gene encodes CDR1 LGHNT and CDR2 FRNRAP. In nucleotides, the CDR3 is TGTGCTAGTGGTGATGGCGGGAGCTCCTACAATGAGCAGTTCTTC. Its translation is CASGDGGSSYNEQFF.

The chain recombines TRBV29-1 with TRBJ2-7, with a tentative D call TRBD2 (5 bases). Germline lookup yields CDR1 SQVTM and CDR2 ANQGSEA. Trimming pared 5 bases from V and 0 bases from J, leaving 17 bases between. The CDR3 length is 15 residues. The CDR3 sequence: CSVTSLVSGSYEQYF. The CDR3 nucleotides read TGCAGCGTTACCTCACTAGTCTCGGGCTCCTACGAGCAGTACTTC.

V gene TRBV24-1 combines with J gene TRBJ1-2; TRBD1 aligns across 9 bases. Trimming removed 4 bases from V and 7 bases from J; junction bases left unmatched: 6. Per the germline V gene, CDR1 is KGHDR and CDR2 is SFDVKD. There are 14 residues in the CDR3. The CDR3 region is CATSETGQGSGYTF. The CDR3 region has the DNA TGTGCCACCAGTGAAACGGGACAGGGATCTGGCTACACCTTC.

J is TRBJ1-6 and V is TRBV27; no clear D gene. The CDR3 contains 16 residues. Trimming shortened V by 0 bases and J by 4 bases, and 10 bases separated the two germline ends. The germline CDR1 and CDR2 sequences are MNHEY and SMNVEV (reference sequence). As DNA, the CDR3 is TGTGCCAGCAGTTTATCGGTACCCCTTTATAATTCACCCCTCCACTTT. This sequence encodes CASSLSVPLYNSPLHF.

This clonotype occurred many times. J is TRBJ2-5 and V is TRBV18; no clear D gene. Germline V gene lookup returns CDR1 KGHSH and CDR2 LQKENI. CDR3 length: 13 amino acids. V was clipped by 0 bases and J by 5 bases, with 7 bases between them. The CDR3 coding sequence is TGTGCCAGCTCACCACCGGTCAGGGAGACCCAGTACTTC. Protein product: CASSPPVRETQYF.

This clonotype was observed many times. The CDR3 spells CSAGSSEAFF. CDR3 sequence (DNA): TGCAGTGCGGGAAGCTCTGAAGCTTTCTTT. This chain links TRBV20-1 with TRBJ1-1; unclear D gene. CDR3 length: 10 residues. Trimming removed 6 bases at V and 6 bases at J, with 8 bases between. Germline V CDR1 and CDR2: DFQATT, SNEGSKA (reference sequence).

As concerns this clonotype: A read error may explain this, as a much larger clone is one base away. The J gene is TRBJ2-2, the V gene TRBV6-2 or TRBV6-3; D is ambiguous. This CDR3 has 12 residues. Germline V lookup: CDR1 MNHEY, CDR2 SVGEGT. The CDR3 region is CASRSNTAELFF. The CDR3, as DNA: TGTGCCAGCAGATCAAACACCGCGGAGCTGTTTTTT.